This TCR beta chain was obtained from a study of CD8 T cells in ankylosing spondylitis. Study findings and constraints: Reportedly, disease-linked clones are significantly enriched in ankylosing spondylitis patients' matched synovial fluid. Disease-associated clonotypes exhibited CD8+ identity and were relatively infrequent in peripheral blood.

The table lists this clonotype with a few counts. Its antigen is currently unknown. Library preparation for TCR beta used quantitative 5'-RACE with molecular barcodes. TCRdb reprocessed the 5' RACE reads via MiXCR and lists one record per CDR3 protein. Found here are approximately 110,000 distinct CDR3 sequences, more than 20% of them singletons; the top ten hold around an eighth. The TCR comes from a male donor with ankylosing spondylitis. Material for sequencing was synovial fluid, either unsorted or a sorted T cell fraction (not recorded which).

CDR3 DNA sequence: TGTGCCACCAGTGATAGGGAGACCCAGTACTTC. Its translation is CATSDRETQYF. The chain links TRBV24-1 to TRBJ2-5; D remains unclear. Germline V gene sequence: CDR1 KGHDR, CDR2 SFDVKD. The V end lost 3 bases, the J end lost 5 bases, and 3 bases lay between the germline ends. The CDR3 is 11 amino acids.